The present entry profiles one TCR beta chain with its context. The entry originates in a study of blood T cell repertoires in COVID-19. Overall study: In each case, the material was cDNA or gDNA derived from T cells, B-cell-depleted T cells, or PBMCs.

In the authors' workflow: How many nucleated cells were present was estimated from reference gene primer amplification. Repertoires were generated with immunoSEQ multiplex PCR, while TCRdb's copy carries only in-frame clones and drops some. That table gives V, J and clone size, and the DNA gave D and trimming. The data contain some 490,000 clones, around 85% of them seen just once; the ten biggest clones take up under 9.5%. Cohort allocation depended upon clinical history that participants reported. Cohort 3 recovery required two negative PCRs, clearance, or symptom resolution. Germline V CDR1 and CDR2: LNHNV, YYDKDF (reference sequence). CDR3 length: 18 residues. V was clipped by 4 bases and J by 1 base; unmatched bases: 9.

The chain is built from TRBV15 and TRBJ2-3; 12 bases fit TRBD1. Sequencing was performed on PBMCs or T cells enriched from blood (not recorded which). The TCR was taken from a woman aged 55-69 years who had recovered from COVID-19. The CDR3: CATSKDRDRGPGTDTQYF. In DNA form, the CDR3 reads TGTGCCACCAGCAAAGACCGGGACAGGGGGCCGGGCACAGATACGCAGTATTTT.